A selection of T cell receptor beta chains follows, all from one sample in a study of PD-L1 blockade in urothelial cancer. Only in-frame clones appear in the TCRdb table, and some are missing; sequencing was by immunoSEQ multiplex PCR. The sample records some 67,000 clones, about 88% being singletons. The source material was PBMCs, sampled around atezolizumab (anti-PD-L1) treatment. Receptor source: a man aged 60 to 69 with urothelial cancer. Both conserved end residues are part of each CDR3.

V,CDR3
TRBV16,CASSQSRLARTDTQYF
TRBV7-2,CASSQGLNQETQYF
TRBV9,CASSLGLRPDTQYF
TRBV2,CASSAGQGWNQPQHF
TRBV7-9,CASSLGAGNQPQHF
TRBV7-9,CASSPINYEQYF
TRBV14,CASSQEGQGVNQPQHF
TRBV13,CASSLGLAGYTDTQYF
TRBV11-2,CASSLEWGQGSTGELFF
TRBV9,CASSVAGGRVGDTQYF
TRBV4-1,CASSPFQNRPGTPQETQYF
TRBV6-5,CASSYAGAVRYNEQFF
TRBV11-2,CASSGGTSGNNEQFF
TRBV12-5,CASGWAEYSNQPQHF
TRBV27,CASSYTGTYEQYF
TRBV30,CAWSLTRDSGEQYF
TRBV5-1,CASSPLFTPGTGDVTEAFF
TRBV5-1,CASSLAGQGTGELFF
TRBV5-1,CASSSGLSTVNEKLFF
TRBV4-2,CASSRLLAGGTNEQFF
TRBV5-1,CASSLEGGRTPFF
TRBV19,CASSEQGWNQPQHF
TRBV27,CASRGDRRNTEAFF
TRBV19,CASRGTGGNTIYF
TRBV12-5,CASGPREGNTGELFF
TRBV28,CASSPGQRPGANVLTF
TRBV28,CASRQGLGNNQPQHF
TRBV18,CASSPGTSGFYEQYF
TRBV23-1,CASRRDRERTFTEAFF
TRBV29-1,CSVEGGGLGKNIQYF
TRBV14,CASSQPMGVGTAKFF
TRBV27,CASAAGMGGYTF
TRBV7-6,CASSPDRVYNSPLHF
TRBV6-1,CASSDLAPPYEQYF
TRBV11-2,CASSLDLGTGGFTYEQYF
TRBV5-5,CASSLAGGNQPQHF
TRBV19,CASSVSGTGAEKLFF
TRBV7-2,CASSFLQGPANNEQFF
TRBV4-3,CASSQDVGRNEKLFF
TRBV10-2,CASSELAGGPTDTQYF
TRBV29-1,CSVRDRDYGYTF
TRBV5-1,CASSLSSGAYTDTQYF
TRBV9,CASSDGTADTQYF
TRBV19,CASSIRERGRNTGELFF
TRBV14,CASSRGGTEAFF
TRBV4-1,CASSQGDSTPYQPQHF
TRBV5-1,CASSLPGQGLNEQFF
TRBV19,CASSIVGSGRAREETQYF
TRBV4-3,CASSQVAGYTDTQYF
TRBV27,CASSSPGSGSYEQYF
TRBV18,CASSPVAVTNYGYTF